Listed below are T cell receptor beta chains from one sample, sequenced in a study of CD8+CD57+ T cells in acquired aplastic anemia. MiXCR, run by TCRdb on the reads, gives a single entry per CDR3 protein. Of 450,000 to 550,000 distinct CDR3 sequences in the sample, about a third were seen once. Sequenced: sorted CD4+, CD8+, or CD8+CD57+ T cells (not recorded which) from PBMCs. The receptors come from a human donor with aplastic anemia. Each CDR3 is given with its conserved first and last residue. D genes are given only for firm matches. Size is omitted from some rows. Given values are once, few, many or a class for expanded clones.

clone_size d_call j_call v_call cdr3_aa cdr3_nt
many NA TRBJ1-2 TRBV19 CASSLPLGYGYTF TGTGCCAGTAGCCTCCCGCTGGGGTATGGCTACACCTTC
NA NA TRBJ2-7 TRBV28 CASSFWMGEQYF TGTGCCAGCAGTTTCTGGATGGGCGAGCAGTACTTC
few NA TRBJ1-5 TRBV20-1 CSARDPQGMNQPQHF TGCAGTGCTAGAGATCCCCAGGGGATGAATCAGCCCCAGCATTTT
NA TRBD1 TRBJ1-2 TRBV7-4 CASSCLGDSYGYTF TGTGCCAGCAGCTGCTTGGGGGACAGCTATGGCTACACCTTC
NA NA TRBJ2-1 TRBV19 CASSIPKFWDKQFF TGTGCCAGTAGTATCCCTAAATTCTGGGATAAGCAGTTCTTC
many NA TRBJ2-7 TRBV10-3 CAISGISRGEQYF TGTGCCATCAGTGGGATCTCGAGGGGCGAGCAGTACTTC
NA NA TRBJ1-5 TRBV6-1 CASTRAESNQPQHF TGTGCCAGCACCAGGGCCGAGAGCAATCAGCCCCAGCATTTT
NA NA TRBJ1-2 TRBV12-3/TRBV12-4 CASSPSGPKGGYTF TGTGCCAGCAGCCCCTCAGGGCCCAAAGGCGGCTACACCTTC
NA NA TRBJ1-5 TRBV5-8 CASSLYEIVHQPQHF TGTGCCAGCAGCTTGTACGAAATAGTACATCAGCCCCAGCATTTT
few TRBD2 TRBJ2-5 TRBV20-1 CTLSTGGKTQYF TGCACCCTAAGTACGGGGGGGAAGACCCAGTACTTC
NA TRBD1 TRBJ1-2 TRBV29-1 CSAGTAPNYGYTF TGCAGCGCCGGGACAGCCCCTAACTATGGCTACACCTTC
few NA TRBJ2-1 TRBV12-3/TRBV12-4 CASSLVVGTQFF TGTGCCAGCAGTTTAGTGGTGGGTACGCAGTTCTTC
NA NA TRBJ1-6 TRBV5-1 CASSLASGRKVSPLHF TGCGCCAGCAGCTTGGCTTCAGGGCGGAAGGTTTCACCCCTCCACTTT
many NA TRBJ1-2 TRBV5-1 CASSLEWGIYGYTF TGCGCCAGCAGCTTGGAATGGGGCATCTATGGCTACACCTTC
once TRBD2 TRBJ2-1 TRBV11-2 CASSTLGLAGKYNEQFF TGTGCCAGCAGCACCCTCGGACTAGCGGGGAAATACAATGAGCAGTTCTTC
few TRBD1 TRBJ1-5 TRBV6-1 CASVTGGNQPQHF TGTGCCAGCGTGACAGGGGGCAATCAGCCCCAGCATTTT
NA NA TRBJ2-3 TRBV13 CASSLFRARPPSDTQYF TGTGCCAGCAGCTTGTTCCGGGCCCGTCCTCCCTCAGATACGCAGTACTTT
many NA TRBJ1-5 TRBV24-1 CATRGGGPNQPQHF TGTGCCACCAGGGGAGGGGGGCCAAATCAGCCCCAGCATTTT
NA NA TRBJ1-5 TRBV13 CVSSLTSQAYSNQPQHF TGTGTCAGCAGCTTGACGTCGCAGGCCTATAGCAATCAGCCCCAGCATTTT
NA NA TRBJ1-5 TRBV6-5 CASSHPSRPGQPQHF TGTGCCAGCAGTCACCCCTCTCGCCCTGGTCAGCCCCAGCATTTT
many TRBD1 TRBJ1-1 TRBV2 CASRDRDVTEAFF TGTGCCAGCAGGGACAGGGATGTGACTGAAGCTTTCTTT
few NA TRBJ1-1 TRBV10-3 CASRLDRYTEAFF TGTGCCAGCAGGTTGGACCGATACACTGAAGCTTTCTTT
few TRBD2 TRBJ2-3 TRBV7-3 CASSPWGGGRDTQYF TGTGCCAGCAGCCCCTGGGGCGGGGGACGAGATACGCAGTATTTT
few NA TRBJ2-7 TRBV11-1 CASSSLTTATYEQYF TGTGCCAGCAGCTCCCTAACTACAGCAACCTACGAGCAGTACTTC
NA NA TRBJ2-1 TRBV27 CASSFLTSPYNEQFF TGTGCCAGCAGTTTTCTTACTAGCCCCTACAATGAGCAGTTCTTC
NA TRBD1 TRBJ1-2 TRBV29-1 CSVETPTWDRGVGYTF TGCAGCGTTGAAACTCCCACGTGGGACAGGGGGGTTGGCTACACCTTC
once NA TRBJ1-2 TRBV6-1 CASSPIRDNYNYGYTF TGTGCCAGCAGTCCCATCCGGGACAACTACAACTATGGCTACACCTTC
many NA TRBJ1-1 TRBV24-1 CATRTTNTEAFF TGTGCCACCAGGACAACGAACACTGAAGCTTTCTTT
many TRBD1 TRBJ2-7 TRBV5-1 CASSQTGQGAHEQYF TGCGCCAGCAGCCAAACCGGACAGGGTGCCCACGAGCAGTACTTC